The 10 T cell receptor beta chains in this list originate from one sample, sequenced in a study of blood T cell repertoires in COVID-19. Sequencing was performed with immunoSEQ multiplex PCR; in TCRdb, only in-frame clones are kept and a portion is missing. The repertoire has hundreds of thousands of clones, roughly 91% of them found once; the top ten carry around 7.8%. Sequencing was carried out using peripheral blood. The receptors shown here come from a woman aged 45-59 years with COVID-19, enrolled during active disease.

V usage is TRBV3-1 (or the pseudogene TRBV3-2) and J usage is TRBJ1-5; no firm D call. CDR3 length: 15 amino acids. Germline loops: CDR1 LGHDT, CDR2 YNNKEL (reference sequence). V was cut by 0 bases and J by 7 bases, with 13 bases left in between. The CDR3 spells CASSQDSRFGQPQHF. In nucleotides, the CDR3 is TGTGCCAGCAGCCAAGACAGTCGTTTTGGCCAGCCCCAGCATTTT.

V is TRBV13 and J is TRBJ2-2; 7 bases agree with TRBD1. Unmatched junction bases numbered 5, after V lost 5 bases and J lost 2 bases. CDR3 length equals 15 residues. Germline assignment: CDR1 PRHDT and CDR2 FYEKMQ (reference sequence). The CDR3 loop is CASSPRDSNTGELFF. The CDR3 nucleotides are TGTGCCAGCAGCCCCCGGGACAGCAACACCGGGGAGCTGTTTTTT.

V gene TRBV15 combines with J gene TRBJ1-2; 10 positions match TRBD1. Germline lookup yields CDR1 LNHNV and CDR2 YYDKDF (reference sequence). V lost 5 bases and J lost 5; bases outside the gene matches: 5. The CDR3 runs to 14 residues. The DNA for the CDR3 is TGTGCCACCAGCGCCCGGGACAGGGGTTATGGCTACACCTTC. It translates to CATSARDRGYGYTF.

The gene calls are TRBV12-3 or TRBV12-4 and TRBJ2-7, with D possibly matching TRBD2 (7 bases). CDR3 length: 11 residues. The V gene lost 8 bases and the J gene lost 5 bases, with 10 bases spanning the gap. The CDR3 reads CASGGAHEQYF. The CDR3 DNA sequence: TGTGCCAGCGGGGGGGCCCACGAGCAGTACTTC.

V gene TRBV7-6 combines with J gene TRBJ2-7; weak D call: TRBD1 (6 bases). The germline V gene encodes CDR1 SGHVS and CDR2 FNYEAQ. Between the trimmed V and J ends, which lost 3 bases and 5 bases, there was a span of 17 bases. CDR3 length: 15 residues. In DNA form, the CDR3 reads TGTGCCAGCAGCTTTTATTCAGGGGCTGGGGACGAGCAGTACTTC. This translates into CASSFYSGAGDEQYF.

The chain carries TRBV4-2 and TRBJ1-1, with TRBD1 identical over 8 bases. Trimming removed 5 bases from V and 1 base from J; junction bases left unmatched: 3. The CDR3 runs 14 residues. Germline CDR1 and CDR2: LGHNA and YNFKEQ. CDR3 in amino acids: CASSVTGGNTEAFF. In nucleotides, the CDR3 is TGTGCCAGCAGCGTCACAGGGGGGAACACTGAAGCTTTCTTT.

The CDR3 DNA reads TGCAGCGTTGTAAAAATAGGGGGCGGTTTTAAAGAGACCCAGTACTTC. This gives the protein CSVVKIGGGFKETQYF. The chain carries TRBV29-1 and TRBJ2-5; the match to TRBD1 covers 7 bases. Germline lookup yields CDR1 SQVTM and CDR2 ANQGSEA. The CDR3 length is 16 residues. V shed 4 bases, J shed 3 bases, and the junction held 14 bases outside the gene matches.

The sample holds one count of this clone. The V and J genes are TRBV5-1 and TRBJ2-7; 10 nucleotides match TRBD2. The V gene end was trimmed by 4 bases and the J gene end by 0 bases; junction bases not matched to a gene: 4. Germline V gene sequence: CDR1 SGHRS, CDR2 YFSETQ. This CDR3 has 15 amino acids. CDR3 protein: CASSPLAGASYEQYF. The CDR3 region has the DNA TGCGCCAGCAGCCCCCTAGCGGGGGCCTCCTACGAGCAGTACTTC.

The rearrangement links TRBV5-4 to TRBJ2-2, with 8 positions matching TRBD1. Germline trimming cut 5 bases from V and 0 bases from J; bases unmatched to any gene: 3. CDR3 size: 15 residues. Germline CDR1 reads SGHNT; CDR2 reads YYREEE (reference sequence). The CDR3 nucleotides are TGTGCCAGCAGTCGACAGGGGCCGAACACCGGGGAGCTGTTTTTT. It codes for CASSRQGPNTGELFF.

The chain employs TRBV5-1 and TRBJ2-1, with 7 bases that match TRBD1. There are 16 residues in the CDR3. V dropped 8 bases and J dropped 0; count of bases not matched to a gene: 11. CDR1 and CDR2 from the germline V gene are SGHRS and YFSETQ. DNA for the CDR3: TGCGCCAGTCAGGGGGTCAAAACCAGCTCCTACAATGAGCAGTTCTTC. This encodes CASQGVKTSSYNEQFF.